Reported below is one T cell receptor (beta chain). The antigen remains unidentified. V was shortened by 4 bases and J by 0 bases, with 19 bases between the two germline ends. In germline, CDR1 is KGHSY, CDR2 FQNENV. The CDR3 extends over 17 amino acids. Doses given second, at about 4 or about 12 weeks, were pooled. This specimen comes from a study of T cell responses to AZD1222 COVID-19 vaccine. Study-level points and caveats: Regions 160-218 and 743-854 held dominance among vaccine-associated CD4 TCRs, which spanned spike. At baseline, just 5 or 6 AZD1222 recipients tested seropositive.

Data came from immunoSEQ multiplex PCR; TCRdb stores just in-frame clones and leaves some out. The table lists tens of thousands of clones, over 75% of them singletons. Sequenced here: peripheral blood, sampled 28 days after the second AZD1222 dose. This TCR was recovered from an adult who received the AZD1222 COVID-19 vaccine. V gene TRBV16 combines with J gene TRBJ2-7; unclear D gene. The CDR3 loop reads CASSLFRSGQRSYEQYF. CDR3 in DNA: TGTGCCAGCAGCCTCTTCCGCTCTGGGCAGCGCTCCTACGAGCAGTACTTC.